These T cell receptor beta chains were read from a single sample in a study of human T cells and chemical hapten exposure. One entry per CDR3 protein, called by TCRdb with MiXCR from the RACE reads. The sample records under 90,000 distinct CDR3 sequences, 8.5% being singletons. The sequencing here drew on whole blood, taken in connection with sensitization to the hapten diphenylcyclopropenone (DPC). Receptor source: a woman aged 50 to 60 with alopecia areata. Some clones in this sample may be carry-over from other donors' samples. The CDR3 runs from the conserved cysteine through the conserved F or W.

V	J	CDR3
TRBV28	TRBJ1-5	CASTFAGYNQPQHF
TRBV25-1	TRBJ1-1	CASSDYPAGAKTEAFF
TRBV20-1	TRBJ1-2	CSARDSDSNYGYTF
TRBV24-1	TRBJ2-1	CATGPLGGGPHEQFF
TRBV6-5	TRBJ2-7	CASSRPGVAGNYEQYF
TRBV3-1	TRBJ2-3	CASSRDPPDTQYF
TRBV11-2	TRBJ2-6	CASSLTNVLTF
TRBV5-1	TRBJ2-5	CASSRDTRGETQYF
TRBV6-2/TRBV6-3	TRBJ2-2	CASSLAGAGELFF
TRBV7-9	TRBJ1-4	CASSLFVRGGGEKLFF
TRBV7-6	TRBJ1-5	CASSPQAGGSNQPQHF
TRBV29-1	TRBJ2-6	CSVEDIWTGANVLTF
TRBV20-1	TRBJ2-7	CSAREGSYYEQYF
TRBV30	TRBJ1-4	CAWSVQGGEKLFF
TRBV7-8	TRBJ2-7	CASSFRPPGEQYF
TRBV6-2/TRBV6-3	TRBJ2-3	CASIPGGPTDTQYF
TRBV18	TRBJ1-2	CASSPLARSYGYTF
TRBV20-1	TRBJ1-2	CSAGDRTGRGYTF